A selection of T cell receptor beta chains follows, all from one sample in a study of CD8+ T cells in alopecia areata. Produced via immunoSEQ multiplex PCR; TCRdb's table is partial and in-frame only. The data show some 170,000 clones, with around half seen just once and 10% to 12% held by the top ten. Sequencing was performed on CD8+ T cells sorted from blood, taken at week 24, from a patient treated with tofacitinib. The receptor source for this set is a human donor with alopecia areata. The CDR3 runs from the conserved cysteine through the conserved F or W. Fields, in order: CDR3 length, V gene, clone size, D gene, J gene, CDR3 DNA, CDR3 protein. D genes are given only for firm matches. Where a row states a size, it is once, few, many or the class of an expanded clone; other rows omit it.

15	TRBV9	-	TRBD1	TRBJ1-6	TGTGCCAGCAGCGTGGGACAGGGGGTTGGTTCACCCCTCCACTTT	CASSVGQGVGSPLHF
15	TRBV15	-	-	TRBJ2-5	TGTGCCACCAGCAGTCGGGGTAATCCCCGAGAGACCCAGTACTTC	CATSSRGNPRETQYF
14	TRBV7-9	few	TRBD1	TRBJ2-7	TGTGCCAGCAGCTTAGGGGGACAGACCTACGAGCAGTACTTC	CASSLGGQTYEQYF
13	TRBV5-8	-	-	TRBJ2-7	TGTGCCAGCAGCCCGCGGGCATCCTACGAGCAGTACTTC	CASSPRASYEQYF
15	TRBV5-6	few	-	TRBJ1-4	TGTGCCAGCAGCTTGGATCCGGGGGACCGTGAAAAACTGTTTTTT	CASSLDPGDREKLFF
11	TRBV7-9	once	-	TRBJ2-7	TGTGCCAGCGGGTTAACCTACGAGCAGTACTTC	CASGLTYEQYF
17	TRBV11-2	-	TRBD2	TRBJ2-1	TGTGCCAGCTGGACTGGGCGGGGGGGCCGAGGATACAATGAGCAGTTCTTC	CASWTGRGGRGYNEQFF
12	TRBV29-1	few	-	TRBJ2-1	TGCAGCGTTGAAGATTTCAGGGATGAGCAGTTCTTC	CSVEDFRDEQFF
10	TRBV5-1	-	-	TRBJ2-1	TGCGCCAGCAGAGGTAATGAGCAGTTCTTC	CASRGNEQFF
15	TRBV13	few	TRBD2	TRBJ2-7	TGTGCCAGCAGCCCGCGGACTAGCGGGGGGACCGAGCAGTACTTC	CASSPRTSGGTEQYF
14	TRBV30	-	-	TRBJ1-2	TGTGCCTGGGCCCAGGGGACGGTCGGAATCGGCTACACCTTC	CAWAQGTVGIGYTF
16	TRBV11-3	-	TRBD2	TRBJ2-5	TGTGCCAGCAGCTCCAGACTAGCGGGGGAACAAGAGACCCAGTACTTC	CASSSRLAGEQETQYF
14	TRBV6-5	-	-	TRBJ2-7	TGTGCCAGCAGTTACGGGCAGGGGTACTACGAGCAGTACTTC	CASSYGQGYYEQYF
14	TRBV29-1	-	-	TRBJ2-3	TGCAGCGTTGAGTACGCAGCGGGCCCTGATACGCAGTATTTT	CSVEYAAGPDTQYF
13	TRBV7-6	-	-	TRBJ2-7	TGTGCCAGCAGCCCCGACAGGTCCTACGAGCAGTACTTC	CASSPDRSYEQYF
14	TRBV27	-	-	TRBJ1-1	TGTGCCAGCAGTTTAGGTGGCATGAACACTGAAGCTTTCTTT	CASSLGGMNTEAFF
14	TRBV9	-	-	TRBJ2-4	TGTGCCAGCAGCGTAGACTTAGCCAAAAACATTCAGTACTTC	CASSVDLAKNIQYF
13	TRBV2	-	-	TRBJ1-2	TGTGCCAGCAGCGGACCAAATACTTATGGCTACACCTTC	CASSGPNTYGYTF
14	TRBV29-1	-	TRBD1	TRBJ2-7	TGCAGCGTTGAAAGGACAGGGGAGGCCTACGAGCAGTACTTC	CSVERTGEAYEQYF
15	TRBV9	few	-	TRBJ2-1	TGTGCCAGCAGCTCCGCCGGGAGAACCTACAATGAGCAGTTCTTC	CASSSAGRTYNEQFF
11	TRBV6-4	medium-sized	-	TRBJ2-2	TGTGCCAGCAAACGGACCGGGGAGCTGTTTTTT	CASKRTGELFF
14	TRBV11-2	few	-	TRBJ1-4	TGTGCCAGCAGCTTAGGGGGAGAAAGTGAAAAACTGTTTTTT	CASSLGGESEKLFF
10	TRBV29-1	-	-	TRBJ1-2	TGCAGCGTATCCGGGACCCCATCAACCTTC	CSVSGTPSTF
17	TRBV11-2	few	-	TRBJ2-1	TGTGCCAGCAGCTTAGTGACAAATAAAGGGGCGGCCAATGAGCAGTTCTTC	CASSLVTNKGAANEQFF
14	TRBV4-3	-	TRBD1	TRBJ1-2	TGCGCCAGCAGCCAAGACAGGGGGGACTATGGCTACACCTTC	CASSQDRGDYGYTF
13	TRBV7-9	few	-	TRBJ2-7	TGTGCCAGCACCACGGGGCCGGGGAACGAGCAGTACTTC	CASTTGPGNEQYF
15	TRBV27	-	TRBD1	TRBJ1-2	TGTGCCAGCATGCGCTCCGGGGACAGGGACTATGGCTACACCTTC	CASMRSGDRDYGYTF
14	TRBV9	-	-	TRBJ1-4	TGTGCCAGCAGCGTAGGAGGAGTTCACGAAAAACTGTTTTTT	CASSVGGVHEKLFF
14	TRBV30	-	TRBD1	TRBJ1-1	TGTGCCTGGAGTGTAGGGGGCGTGGGCACTGAAGCTTTCTTT	CAWSVGGVGTEAFF
11	TRBV29-1	-	-	TRBJ1-2	TGCAGCTCCAGCGGGGACTATGGCTACACCTTC	CSSSGDYGYTF
15	TRBV15	-	-	TRBJ2-6	TGTGCCACCAGCCACCCATCCTCTGGGGCCAACGTCCTGACTTTC	CATSHPSSGANVLTF
11	TRBV10-2	-	-	TRBJ2-5	TGCGCCTCCGATCACCAAGAGACCCAGTACTTC	CASDHQETQYF
15	TRBV18	-	TRBD1	TRBJ2-1	TGTGCCAGCACCCCGGACAGGGCAACCTACAATGAGCAGTTCTTC	CASTPDRATYNEQFF
13	TRBV29-1	-	-	TRBJ1-1	TGCAGCGTAGAGGGGGGTTCGGGGACTGAAGCTTTCTTT	CSVEGGSGTEAFF
12	TRBV29-1	-	TRBD1	TRBJ1-1	TGCAGCGTAATTACAGGGGGGACTGAAGCTTTCTTT	CSVITGGTEAFF
11	TRBV29-1	-	-	TRBJ2-3	TGCAGCGTTGAATTGGGCGGAGCGCAGTATTTT	CSVELGGAQYF
12	TRBV7-2	few	-	TRBJ1-5	TGTGCCAGCGGGGTCGGAGATCAGCCCCAGCATTTT	CASGVGDQPQHF
14	TRBV27	few	TRBD1	TRBJ2-1	TGTGCCAGCAGTTTACGACAGGGTGGCCATGAGCAGTTCTTC	CASSLRQGGHEQFF
12	TRBV7-2	-	-	TRBJ2-7	TGTGCCAGCAGCCTTACAGGGTCCGAGCAGTACTTC	CASSLTGSEQYF
16	TRBV27	-	-	TRBJ1-2	TGTGCCAGCAGTTTTACAGCCGCCCACTCTAACTATGGCTACACCTTC	CASSFTAAHSNYGYTF
15	TRBV29-1	few	TRBD2	TRBJ2-3	TGCAGCGTTCCGCCTTTACTAGCGGGCACAGATACGCAGTATTTT	CSVPPLLAGTDTQYF
14	TRBV5-6	-	-	TRBJ1-2	TGTGCCAGCAGCCCCGGGATGGGGAACTATGGCTACACCTTC	CASSPGMGNYGYTF
12	TRBV15	few	-	TRBJ2-1	TGTGCCACCACCGGGTCAGGGTCTGAGCAGTTCTTC	CATTGSGSEQFF
14	TRBV7-2	-	-	TRBJ1-6	TGTGCCAGCAGCACCCTACACGGTAATTCACCCCTCCACTTT	CASSTLHGNSPLHF
13	TRBV30	-	-	TRBJ1-6	TGTGCCTGGAGTGTAACAGTGGGGGATCCCCTCCACTTT	CAWSVTVGDPLHF
20	TRBV13	few	TRBD2	TRBJ2-1	TGTGCCAGCAGCTTAGAGACACCAGCGGGGTGGAGAACATCCTACAATGAGCAGTTCTTC	CASSLETPAGWRTSYNEQFF
12	TRBV28	-	-	TRBJ2-7	TGTGCCAGCAGCTTAGGGGCCTACGAGCAGTACTTC	CASSLGAYEQYF
15	TRBV4-3	-	-	TRBJ1-1	TGCGCCAGCAGCCAAGACCCAGCAGGAGACACTGAAGCTTTCTTT	CASSQDPAGDTEAFF
16	TRBV7-8	few	TRBD2	TRBJ2-7	TGTGCCAGCAGCTTAGGTCTAGCGGGGAGCTCCTACGAGCAGTACTTC	CASSLGLAGSSYEQYF
14	TRBV15	few	TRBD1	TRBJ2-7	TGTGCCACCAGTTCCGAGACAGGGGCCTACGAGCAGTACTTC	CATSSETGAYEQYF
13	TRBV10-3	many	-	TRBJ2-7	TGTGCCATCAGTGAGTCGTCATCGTACGAGCAGTACTTC	CAISESSSYEQYF
12	TRBV29-1	few	TRBD1	TRBJ1-6	TGCAGGGGGACAGGGGAAAATTCACCCCTCCACTTT	CRGTGENSPLHF
13	TRBV30	-	-	TRBJ1-1	TGTGCCTGGAGTGTCGGCTCCGGATATGAAGCTTTCTTT	CAWSVGSGYEAFF
14	TRBV4-1	once	-	TRBJ1-5	TGCGCCAGCAGCCCGGACGGGGGCAATCAGCCCCAGCATTTT	CASSPDGGNQPQHF
15	TRBV6-5	once	TRBD2	TRBJ2-7	TGTGCCAGCAGCAGGGGACTAGCGGTACCGTACGAGCAGTACTTC	CASSRGLAVPYEQYF
14	TRBV6-5	-	-	TRBJ1-2	TGTGCCAGCAGTTCGACGGGGGTTCGGGATGGCTACACCTTC	CASSSTGVRDGYTF
16	TRBV5-1	-	TRBD2	TRBJ2-2	TGCGCCAGCAGCTTGTCCGGACTAGCGGGCACCGGGGAGCTGTTTTTT	CASSLSGLAGTGELFF
13	TRBV29-1	-	TRBD1	TRBJ1-2	TGCAGCGTTACCACCGGGACAGGAGGCGGCTACACCTTC	CSVTTGTGGGYTF
12	TRBV30	-	-	TRBJ2-2	TGTGCCTGGAGCCCCTTCGGCGGGGAGCTGTTTTTT	CAWSPFGGELFF